This T cell receptor beta chain was documented in a study of vaccination and CD4 T cells after COVID-19. Treatment defined: roughly ten-day PBMC culture with coronavirus spike peptide pools or control peptides (ViraFEST assay). ViraFEST used peptide pools to expand antigen-specific T cells and subsequently sequenced their TCRs. PBMCs were cultured at over 1.5 million per well with approximately 10 IU/ml IL-2 and 10 ug/ml peptide pools. An Oncomine TCR Beta short-read assay was used to sequence the DNA from cultured CD4+ T cells. Each CDR3 protein is one row after TCRdb ran MiXCR on the PCR reads. Among about 20,000 distinct CDR3 sequences listed, about 44% were seen once. As regards this clonotype: The antigen remains unidentified.

The sequence derives from a human donor who had recovered from COVID-19. Sequencing was performed on CD4+ T cells from blood, cultured in vitro.

The CDR3 is CASSYSMGTEAFF. The CDR3 region has the DNA TGTGCCAGCAGTTACTCGATGGGCACTGAAGCTTTCTTT. This chain uses TRBV6-2 or TRBV6-3 with TRBJ1-1; the D is unclear. The germline V and J ends were trimmed by 0 bases and 4 bases, with 6 bases remaining between them. This CDR3 has 13 amino acids. Germline assignment: CDR1 MNHEY and CDR2 SVGEGT.